The clone carrying this T cell receptor beta chain was counted a few times. Its antigen is unknown. MiXCR, run by TCRdb on the 5' RACE reads, gives a single entry per CDR3 protein. The sample holds 400,000 to 500,000 distinct CDR3 sequences, 15% to 25% seen once. The length of the CDR3 is 15 residues. CDR1 and CDR2 from the germline V gene are SNHLY and FYNNEI. V lost 5 bases, J lost 2 bases, and 8 bases stayed unmatched. The source of the sample is a study of T-cell memory formation after mild COVID-19. Study-level findings and limits: Clones that shrank (day 15 to 85) were balanced CD4/CD8, whereas later expanders leaned CD4+.

The sample taken for sequencing was PBMCs or a T cell subset sorted from them (not recorded which). The TCR sequence derives from an adult woman who had mild COVID-19 (a few samples of this study predate the infection). Cell type and time point are not known. The V and J genes are TRBV2 and TRBJ2-5; 7 nucleotides match TRBD1. The CDR3 region has the DNA TGTGCCAGCAGTAAGGACAGGACCATTCAAGAGACCCAGTACTTC. This encodes CASSKDRTIQETQYF.